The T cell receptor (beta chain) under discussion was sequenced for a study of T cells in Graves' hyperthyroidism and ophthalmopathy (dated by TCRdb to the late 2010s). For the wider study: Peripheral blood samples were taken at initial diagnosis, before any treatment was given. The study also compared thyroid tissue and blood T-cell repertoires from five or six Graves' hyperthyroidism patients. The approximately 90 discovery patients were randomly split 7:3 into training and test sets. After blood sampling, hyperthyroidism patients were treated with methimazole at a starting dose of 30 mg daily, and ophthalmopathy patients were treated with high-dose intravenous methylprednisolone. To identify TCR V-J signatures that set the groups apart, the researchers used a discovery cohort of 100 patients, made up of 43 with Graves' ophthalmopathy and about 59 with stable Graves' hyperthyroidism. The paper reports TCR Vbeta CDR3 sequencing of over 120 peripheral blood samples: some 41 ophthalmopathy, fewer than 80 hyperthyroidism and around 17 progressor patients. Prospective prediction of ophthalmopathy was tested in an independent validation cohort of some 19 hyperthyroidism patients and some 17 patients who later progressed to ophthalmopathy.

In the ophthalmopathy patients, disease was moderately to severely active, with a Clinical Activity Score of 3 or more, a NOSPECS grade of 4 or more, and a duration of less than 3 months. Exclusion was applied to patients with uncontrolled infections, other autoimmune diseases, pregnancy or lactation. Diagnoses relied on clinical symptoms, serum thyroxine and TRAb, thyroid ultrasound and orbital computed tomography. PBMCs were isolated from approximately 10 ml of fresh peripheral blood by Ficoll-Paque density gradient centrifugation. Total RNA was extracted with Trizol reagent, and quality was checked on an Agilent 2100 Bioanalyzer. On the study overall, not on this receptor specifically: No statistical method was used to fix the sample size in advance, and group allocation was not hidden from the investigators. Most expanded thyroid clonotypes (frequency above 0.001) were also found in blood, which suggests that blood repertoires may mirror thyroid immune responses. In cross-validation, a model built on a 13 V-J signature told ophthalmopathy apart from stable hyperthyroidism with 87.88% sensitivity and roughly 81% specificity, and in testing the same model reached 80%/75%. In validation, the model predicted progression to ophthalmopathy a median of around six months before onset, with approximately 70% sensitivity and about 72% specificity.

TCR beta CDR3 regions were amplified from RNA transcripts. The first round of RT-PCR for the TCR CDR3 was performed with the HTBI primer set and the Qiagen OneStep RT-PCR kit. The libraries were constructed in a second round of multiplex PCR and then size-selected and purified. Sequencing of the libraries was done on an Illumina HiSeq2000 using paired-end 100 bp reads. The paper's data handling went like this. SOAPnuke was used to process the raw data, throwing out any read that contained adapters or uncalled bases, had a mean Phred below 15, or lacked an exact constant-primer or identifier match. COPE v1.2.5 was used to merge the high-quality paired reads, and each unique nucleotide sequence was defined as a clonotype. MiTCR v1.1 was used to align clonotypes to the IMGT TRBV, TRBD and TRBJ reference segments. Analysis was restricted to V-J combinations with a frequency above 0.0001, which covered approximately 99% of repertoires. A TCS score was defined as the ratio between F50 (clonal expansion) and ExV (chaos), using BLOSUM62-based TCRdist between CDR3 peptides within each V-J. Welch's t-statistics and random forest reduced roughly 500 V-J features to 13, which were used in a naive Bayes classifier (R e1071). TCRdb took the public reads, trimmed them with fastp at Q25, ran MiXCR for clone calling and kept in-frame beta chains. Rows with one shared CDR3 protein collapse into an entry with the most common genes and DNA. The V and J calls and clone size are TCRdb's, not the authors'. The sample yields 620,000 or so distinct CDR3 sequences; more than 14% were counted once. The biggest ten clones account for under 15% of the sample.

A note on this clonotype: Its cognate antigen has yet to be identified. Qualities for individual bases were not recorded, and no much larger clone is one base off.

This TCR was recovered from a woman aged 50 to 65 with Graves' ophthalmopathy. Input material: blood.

The DNA sequence follows: TGCGCCAGCAGCCAAGTCTTTAGCGGGAGAGGGAACACCGGGGAGCTGTTTTTT. Translation gives CASSQVFSGRGNTGELFF. The chain is assembled from TRBV4-3 and TRBJ2-2, with 9 junctional bases fitting TRBD2. Trimming accounts for 1 base at V and 1 base at J, while the number of junction bases matched to no gene is 7. The germline V gene specifies LGHNA as CDR1 and YSLEER as CDR2. From the cysteine up to the phenylalanine, the CDR3 has a length of 18 residues. Kept here is only the CDR3 DNA, which spans 54 bases and is read in frame from base 1.